The T cell receptor (beta chain) under discussion was sequenced for a study of shared clonotypes between healthy human individuals. As regards this clone: Other DNA sequences in this sample translate to the same CDR3.

Some 30,000 T cell genomes, or around 200 ng DNA, went into the sorted-subset replicate PCRs. Assay used: immunoSEQ multiplex PCR; TCRdb lists only in-frame clones, some missing. The sample gives about 1.1 million clones, about 80% of which show up once; about 0.52% is in the top ten. J gave up 2 bases and V 3 bases, and 4 bases lay outside the gene matches. CDR3 length equals 15 residues. Per germline, CDR1 KGHSH and CDR2 LQKENI. The V and J genes are TRBV18 and TRBJ1-5, with TRBD1 matching over 7 bases. The sequenced sample consisted of memory CD4+ T cells from PBMCs. The sample's subset: CD45RA-negative fraction. This sequence was found in a man aged 18 to 30 in good health. Some clones in this sample may be carry-over from other donors' samples. The CDR3 here is CASSPQGVGNQPQHF. The CDR3 region has the DNA TGTGCCAGCTCACCGCAGGGGGTCGGCAATCAGCCCCAGCATTTT.